Below, 5 T cell receptor beta chains from the same sample are listed, as sequenced in a study of human T cells and chemical hapten exposure. The time point here: patch test 2, 6 weeks after DPC sensitization. Treatment: therapeutic diphenylcyclopropenone sensitization with weekly scalp DPC. TCRdb re-analysed the RACE reads in MiXCR, keeping a single row per CDR3 protein. The table has 65,000 to 100,000 distinct CDR3 sequences, 6.5% to 8.5% seen once; the top ten hold roughly 1.4%. Material: whole blood, obtained in connection with sensitization to the hapten diphenylcyclopropenone (DPC). These receptors all stem from a woman aged 30 to 39 with alopecia areata. Some clones in this sample may be carry-over from other donors' samples.

This clonotype was counted at least ten times. J is TRBJ2-1 and V is TRBV7-6; TRBD1 aligns across 8 bases. In germline, CDR1 is SGHVS, CDR2 FNYEAQ. V was pared by 5 bases and J by 2 bases, with 5 bases of the junction left unmatched. This CDR3 spans 15 amino acids. CDR3 loop: CASSPRQGTYNEQFF. In DNA form, the CDR3 reads TGTGCCAGCAGCCCGAGACAGGGGACCTACAATGAGCAGTTCTTC.

At least ten counts were recorded for this clonotype. The J gene is TRBJ1-4, the V gene TRBV12-3 or TRBV12-4; D remains ambiguous. This CDR3 has 11 amino acids. V lost 1 base and J lost 7, with 1 base in between. CDR3 sequence: CASSLGEKLFF. In DNA form, the CDR3 reads TGTGCCAGCAGTTTAGGTGAAAAACTGTTTTTT.

This clonotype was detected many times. The genes are TRBV18 and TRBJ2-3, with 8 bases aligning to TRBD1. Trimming cost V 3 bases and J 3 bases; bases outside gene matches: 8. This CDR3 has 16 residues. Germline-derived CDR1 and CDR2 are KGHSH and LQKENI. CDR3 bases: TGTGCCAGCTCACCCTCGGACAGGGTGTGGACAGATACGCAGTATTTT. Translation gives CASSPSDRVWTDTQYF.

This clonotype was seen only a few times. This chain joins TRBV7-9 and TRBJ2-2; no reliable D call. Germline V gene lookup returns CDR1 SEHNR and CDR2 FQNEAQ (reference sequence). The CDR3 covers 13 residues. V shed 3 bases and J shed 2 bases, with 4 bases lying between them. CDR3 coding DNA: TGTGCCAGCAGCTTCTCCAACACCGGGGAGCTGTTTTTT. Amino acid sequence: CASSFSNTGELFF. Based on the CDR3 plus reference TRBV7-9 and TRBJ2-2, the full variable domain is DTGVSQNPRHKITKRGQNVTFRCDPISEHNRLYWYRQTLGQGPEFLTYFQNEAQLEKSRLLSDRFSAERPKGSFSTLEIQRTEQGDSAMYLCASSFSNTGELFFGEGSRLTVL.

This clonotype was detected ten times or more. The V call is TRBV7-2, the J call TRBJ2-3; 8 bases are shared with TRBD2. Unmatched junction bases numbered 12, after V lost 7 bases and J lost 6 bases. This CDR3 comprises 15 residues. Germline CDR1 SGHTA, CDR2 FQGNSA. Here the CDR3 DNA reads TGTGCCAGCACCCCGGGGAGCGGGGGCCGGGATACGCAGTATTTT. Translated: CASTPGSGGRDTQYF.